One sample yielded the 9 T cell receptor beta chains listed below, sequenced in a study of CD8 T cells in ankylosing spondylitis (dated by TCRdb to about 2017). The method behind the library was 5' RACE. Sequencer: Illumina HiSeq 2500. The public reads were reprocessed in TCRdb via fastp at Q25 and MiXCR, keeping in-frame beta chains. Rows merge per CDR3 protein into single entries with the most common DNA and genes. In this sample the table shows roughly 250,000 distinct CDR3 sequences, 8.6% of which occur a single time. Of the sample, nearly 7% falls within the top ten clones. What was sequenced was blood, either unsorted or a sorted T cell fraction (not recorded which). All receptors come from a male donor with ankylosing spondylitis or in good health (not recorded which).

This clonotype was found a few times. The gene calls are TRBV6-2 or TRBV6-3 and TRBJ1-2; 7 positions match TRBD1. There are 13 residues in the CDR3. Germline V CDR1 and CDR2: MNHEY, SVGEGT. The V segment lost 7 bases and the J segment 4 bases; nucleotides outside the gene matches: 6. The CDR3 loop reads CASNPTGTYGYTF. CDR3 nucleotides: TGTGCCAGCAACCCGACAGGGACCTATGGCTACACCTTC.

V and J are TRBV7-9 and TRBJ1-1; maybe TRBD1 (6 bases). CDR3 length: 13 residues. The V and J ends lost 2 bases and 6 bases respectively, with 10 bases between them. Germline-derived CDR1 and CDR2 are SEHNR and FQNEAQ (reference sequence). CDR3 sequence reads: CASSLNGGPEAFF. CDR3 DNA: TGTGCCAGCAGCTTAAATGGGGGGCCTGAAGCTTTCTTT.

This clonotype was detected many times. V gene TRBV20-1 combines with J gene TRBJ1-1; no clear D gene. Between the trimmed V and J ends, which lost 6 bases and 5 bases, there was a span of 16 bases. The CDR3 spans 13 residues. Germline CDR1 and CDR2: DFQATT and SNEGSKA (reference sequence). CDR3 sequence (DNA): TGCAGTGCCTACCGCCAAGGAGGTACTGAAGCTTTCTTT. Its protein product is CSAYRQGGTEAFF.

This clonotype has just a few counts. The CDR3 spells CASSQESWNSYEQYF. The CDR3, as DNA: TGTGCCAGCAGCCAAGAATCTTGGAACTCCTACGAGCAGTACTTC. This chain joins TRBV3-1 and TRBJ2-7, with D uncertain. Trimming left V 0 bases short and J 0 bases short, with 9 bases between. This CDR3 comprises 15 residues. Germline V lookup: CDR1 LGHDT, CDR2 YNNKEL (reference sequence).

This clonotype was observed many times. V usage is TRBV10-3 and J usage is TRBJ1-1, with 7 bases matching TRBD1. Losses at the gene ends were 4 bases for V and 2 bases for J; bases not matched to a gene: 4. The CDR3 sequence is 14 residues long. The V gene's germline CDR1 is ENHRY and CDR2 SYGVKD. In nucleotides, the CDR3 is TGTGCCATCAGTGTGGGACAGACCAACACTGAAGCTTTCTTT. As protein: CAISVGQTNTEAFF.

There are many counts of this clonotype. CDR3 nucleotide sequence: TGTGCCAGCAGCCCTACTCTTTCAGGACAGGGAGGGTTGGATGAGCAGTTCTTC. This translates into CASSPTLSGQGGLDEQFF. The chain combines TRBV11-1 with TRBJ2-1, with D possibly being TRBD1 (8 bases). Trimming shortened V by 5 bases and J by 8 bases, and 28 bases separated the two germline ends. The germline gives CDR1 SGHAT, CDR2 FQDESV (reference sequence). The CDR3 runs to 18 residues.

The chain joins TRBV11-2 to TRBJ2-6; TRBD1 aligns across 7 bases. Losses at the gene ends were 5 bases for V and 0 bases for J; bases not matched to a gene: 10. The CDR3 has 18 amino acids. Germline V gene lookup returns CDR1 SGHAT and CDR2 FQNNGV. The CDR3 sequence is CASSVQGGPGSGANVLTF. CDR3 sequence (DNA): TGTGCCAGCAGCGTACAAGGGGGCCCCGGCTCTGGGGCCAACGTCCTGACTTTC.

This clonotype showed up just once. This chain joins TRBV19 and TRBJ2-6; 7 nucleotides match TRBD1. Germline CDR1 reads LNHDA; CDR2 reads SQIVND (reference sequence). The CDR3 sequence is 15 residues long. The trim removed 4 bases at V and 4 bases at J, leaving 4 bases unmatched. The CDR3 loop reads CASSTTGVGANVLTF. The CDR3 DNA reads TGTGCCAGTAGTACTACAGGGGTCGGGGCCAACGTCCTGACTTTC. Full variable domain (rest looked up from reference TRBV19 and TRBJ2-6): DGGITQSPKYLFRKEGQNVTLSCEQNLNHDAMYWYRQDPGQGLRLIYYSQIVNDFQKGDIAEGYSVSREKKESFPLTVTSAQKNPTAFYLCASSTTGVGANVLTFGAGSRLTVL.

This clonotype occurred many times. The chain carries TRBV11-1 and TRBJ2-3, with 11 nucleotides matching TRBD2. This CDR3 region has 19 residues. Losses at the gene ends were 3 bases for V and 0 bases for J; bases not matched to a gene: 11. Germline V gene lookup returns CDR1 SGHAT and CDR2 FQDESV (reference sequence). The CDR3 DNA follows: TGTGCCAGCAGCTTCCGATCCGTGGGACTAGCGGCTAGCACAGATACGCAGTATTTT. Its translation is CASSFRSVGLAASTDTQYF.